The 13 T cell receptor beta chains in this list originate from one sample, sequenced in a study of blood T cell repertoires in COVID-19. Generated by immunoSEQ multiplex PCR, the TCRdb table keeps only in-frame clones and is missing some. The profile covers tens of thousands of clones, with around 88% appearing a single time and about 5% taken by the ten largest. The source material was peripheral blood. These receptors were obtained from a woman in her seventies with active COVID-19.

The J gene is TRBJ2-5, the V gene TRBV7-2; possible D gene TRBD1, 5 bases. V was clipped by 3 bases and J by 5 bases, with 13 bases between them. CDR3 length equals 14 residues. From germline, CDR1 is SGHTA and CDR2 FQGNSA. CDR3 region: CASSFQGAEETQYF. The CDR3 DNA reads as TGTGCCAGCAGCTTCCAGGGTGCGGAGGAGACCCAGTACTTC.

The rearrangement uses TRBV7-9 and TRBJ2-3; maybe TRBD2 (6 bases). This CDR3 has 13 residues. V was cut by 3 bases and J by 7 bases, with 11 bases left in between. Germline assignment: CDR1 SEHNR and CDR2 FQNEAQ (reference sequence). The CDR3 spells CASSLAGWNTQYF. Here the CDR3 DNA reads TGTGCCAGCAGCTTGGCGGGGTGGAATACGCAGTATTTT.

V is TRBV29-1 and J is TRBJ2-5, with D unclear. The CDR3 is made up of 14 amino acids. Between the trimmed V and J ends, which lost 4 bases and 5 bases, there was a span of 17 bases. Germline assignment: CDR1 SQVTM and CDR2 ANQGSEA. DNA for the CDR3: TGCAGCGTTGTGTTGCTGGCCGCCGGGGAGACCCAGTACTTC. This gives the protein CSVVLLAAGETQYF.

This rearrangement joins TRBV2 to TRBJ2-1; D ambiguous. Germline CDR1 is SNHLY and CDR2 is FYNNEI. V lost 6 bases and J lost 7, with 4 bases in between. There are 10 residues in the CDR3. CDR3 protein: CASRRNEQFF. CDR3 DNA sequence: TGTGCCAGCAGGAGGAATGAGCAGTTCTTC. Combining the CDR3 with reference TRBV2 and TRBJ2-1 gives the whole variable domain EPEVTQTPSHQVTQMGQEVILRCVPISNHLYFYWYRQILGQKVEFLVSFYNNEISEKSEIFDDQFSVERPDGSNFTLKIRSTKLEDSAMYFCASRRNEQFFGPGTRLTVL.

This clone came up once. The chain is built from TRBV9 and TRBJ2-5, with no clear D. V was pared by 0 bases and J by 5 bases, with 11 bases between. Germline V gene data show CDR1 as SGDLS and CDR2 as YYNGEE. There are 14 residues in the CDR3. The CDR3 DNA follows: TGTGCCAGCAGCGTAGGGTTGCAGAGGGAGACCCAGTACTTC. Its protein product is CASSVGLQRETQYF.

The V gene is TRBV28, the J gene TRBJ2-2; the D is unclear. The V end was cut by 6 bases, the J end by 3 bases, with 11 bases between. The CDR3 loop spans 14 amino acids. Germline V gives CDR1 MDHEN, CDR2 SYDVKM. DNA of the CDR3: TGTGCCAGCAGACAAAGAAGTTACACCGGGGAGCTGTTTTTT. This sequence encodes CASRQRSYTGELFF.

V and J are TRBV18 and TRBJ2-2, with 10 bases fitting TRBD1. The V and J ends lost 6 bases and 5 bases, in that order; junction bases with no gene match: 6. Germline CDR1 is KGHSH and CDR2 is LQKENI. CDR3 length: 15 amino acids. DNA for the CDR3: TGTGCCAGCTCCCGGGACAGGGGAAGGACCGGGGAGCTGTTTTTT. Amino acid sequence: CASSRDRGRTGELFF.

The chain couples TRBV5-1 to TRBJ2-3; 8 bases map to TRBD2. This CDR3 comprises 15 residues. Germline loops: CDR1 SGHRS, CDR2 YFSETQ. V gave up 6 bases and J gave up 4 bases; unmatched junction bases: 10. The DNA of the CDR3 is TGCGCCAGCACGCGGGGGGCCGAGTTGGCAGATACGCAGTATTTT. Translation gives CASTRGAELADTQYF.

This clone has a handful of counts. V is TRBV7-8 and J is TRBJ2-5, with TRBD2 matching over 10 bases. This CDR3 has 15 amino acids. The germline V gene encodes CDR1 SGHVS and CDR2 FQNEAQ. V shed 4 bases, J shed 2 bases, and the junction held 4 bases outside the gene matches. The CDR3 DNA sequence: TGTGCCAGCAGCTCTGATAGCGGGGGGCAAGAGACCCAGTACTTC. It encodes CASSSDSGGQETQYF.

This clone was counted a single time. The chain carries TRBV5-4 and TRBJ2-5, with a tentative D call TRBD2 (5 bases). The CDR3 runs 13 residues. CDR1 and CDR2 from the germline V gene are SGHNT and YYREEE (reference sequence). V shed 4 bases and J shed 2 bases, with 9 bases lying between them. The DNA for the CDR3 is TGTGCCAGCAGCCGAGGGTGGCAAGAGACCCAGTACTTC. This encodes CASSRGWQETQYF.

J is TRBJ2-3 and V is TRBV4-1; TRBD2 agrees at 7 bases. The trim removed 4 bases at V and 0 bases at J, leaving 22 bases unmatched. This CDR3 has 21 residues. Germline-derived CDR1 and CDR2 are MGHRA and YSYEKL. CDR3 region: CASSLVRRSGSMGGSTDTQYF. The CDR3 DNA reads as TGCGCCAGCAGCCTCGTTCGACGGTCCGGGTCGATGGGGGGGAGCACAGATACGCAGTATTTT.

The table lists this clone with a count of one. This chain joins TRBV6-5 and TRBJ2-7; D may be TRBD2 (6 bases). The germline CDR1 and CDR2 sequences are MNHEY and SVGAGI. This CDR3 region has 14 residues. Trimming took 5 bases from V and 0 from J, leaving 11 bases between them. The CDR3 is CASSSFSGSYEQYF. The CDR3 DNA is TGTGCCAGCAGTAGCTTTAGCGGCTCCTACGAGCAGTACTTC.

The rearrangement links TRBV19 to TRBJ2-3; 8 positions agree with TRBD2. J was trimmed by 8 bases and V by 7 bases; bases with no gene match: 11. This CDR3 has 14 amino acids. The germline V gene encodes CDR1 LNHDA and CDR2 SQIVND (reference sequence). The CDR3 is CASTPGLERGTQYF. DNA for the CDR3: TGTGCCAGTACCCCGGGACTAGAACGCGGTACGCAGTATTTT.